These 13 T cell receptor beta chains came from one sample sequenced in a study of CD8 T cells in Susac syndrome (dated by TCRdb to the late 2010s). Receptors were amplified or captured by the immunoSEQ multiplex PCR assay. RNA was extracted with the RNeasy kit and roughly 0.45 to 1 ug was reverse transcribed using random hexamers. TCRdb trimmed the raw reads at Q25, called clones with MiXCR and kept productive beta chains. Identical CDR3 proteins give one entry, which carries the most common genes and DNA. In all, the sample holds about 140,000 distinct CDR3 sequences, and more than 90% of those were seen once. About 0.08% of the sample comes from the top ten. The sequenced sample was CD4+ T cells from PBMCs. The receptors derive from a human donor with Susac syndrome.

The chain uses TRBV7-9 and TRBJ1-6; TRBD1 matches 7 bases. CDR3 length: 15 residues. V lost 4 bases to trimming and J lost 7 bases; unmatched junction nucleotides: 7. Per the germline V gene, CDR1 is SEHNR and CDR2 is FQNEAQ (reference sequence). The CDR3 region is CASSWGQRPNSPLHF. The CDR3 DNA follows: TGTGCCAGCAGCTGGGGACAGCGACCGAATTCACCCCTCCACTTT. Full variable domain (remainder filled in from reference TRBV7-9 and TRBJ1-6): DTGVSQNPRHKITKRGQNVTFRCDPISEHNRLYWYRQTLGQGPEFLTYFQNEAQLEKSRLLSDRFSAERPKGSFSTLEIQRTEQGDSAMYLCASSWGQRPNSPLHFGNGTRLTVT.

The chain couples TRBV20-1 to TRBJ1-1, with unresolved D. Trimming cost V 3 bases and J 6 bases, with 8 bases left between them. Per germline, CDR1 DFQATT and CDR2 SNEGSKA (reference sequence). The CDR3 has 11 amino acids. CDR3 nucleotide sequence: TGCAGTGCTAGGACCTTCCCTGAAGCTTTCTTT. It translates to CSARTFPEAFF.

Points on this clonotype: The germline gene is not matched at one end of the junction; a read error may be the cause. The CDR3 spells CASSRGPRGTGAFF. In DNA, the CDR3 is TGTGCCAGCAGCCGTGGGCCCCGTGGCACTGGAGCTTTCTTT. This chain uses TRBV12-3 or TRBV12-4 with TRBJ1-1; no clear D. This CDR3 region has 14 residues.

This chain joins TRBV20-1 and TRBJ2-7; 10 bases map to TRBD2. This CDR3 spans 15 amino acids. Trimming cost V 5 bases and J 2 bases; bases outside gene matches: 9. CDR1 is DFQATT and CDR2 is SNEGSKA in the germline V gene (reference sequence). The CDR3 sequence: CSAPSASGRTYEQYF. CDR3 bases: TGCAGTGCTCCCTCGGCTAGCGGGAGAACCTACGAGCAGTACTTC.

The V and J genes are TRBV3-1 and TRBJ2-7, with TRBD2 identical over 7 bases. The CDR3 runs 12 residues. The germline gives CDR1 LGHDT, CDR2 YNNKEL (reference sequence). V was pared by 8 bases and J by 5 bases, with 6 bases of the junction left unmatched. CDR3 sequence reads: CASRAGDNEQYF. The CDR3 coding sequence is TGTGCCAGCCGGGCGGGAGACAACGAGCAGTACTTC.

CDR3 residues: CASSKDDQGQGAYEQYF. The CDR3 nucleotides read TGTGCCAGCAGCAAAGATGATCAAGGACAGGGGGCCTACGAGCAGTACTTC. This chain connects TRBV21-1 to TRBJ2-7; the DNA was not compared with TRBD1, the D call given in the table. TRBV21-1 is tagged as a pseudogene. This CDR3 region has 17 residues.

The rearrangement uses TRBV20-1 and TRBJ2-1; D is undetermined. Per germline, CDR1 DFQATT and CDR2 SNEGSKA (reference sequence). This CDR3 region has 10 residues. Trimming pared 2 bases from V and 4 bases from J, leaving 0 bases between. The CDR3 sequence: CSARYNEQFF. CDR3 coding DNA: TGCAGTGCTAGATACAATGAGCAGTTCTTC.

The sample holds one count of this clonotype. The gene calls are TRBV29-1 and TRBJ2-6, with 7 nucleotides matching TRBD1. The CDR3 runs 16 residues. Germline CDR1 reads SQVTM; CDR2 reads ANQGSEA. V was pared by 6 bases and J by 0 bases, with 8 bases of the junction left unmatched. The CDR3 DNA is TGCAGCGTCTCAACAGGGGCGAGCTCTGGGGCCAACGTCCTGACTTTC. Translation: CSVSTGASSGANVLTF.

The chain combines TRBV7-2 with TRBJ1-1; 9 bases are a match to TRBD1. Germline V CDR1 and CDR2: SGHTA, FQGNSA. This CDR3 is 15 amino acids long. V shed 5 bases, J shed 3 bases, and the junction held 7 bases outside the gene matches. The CDR3 spells CASSHYRGRYTEAFF. Written as DNA, the CDR3 is TGTGCCAGCAGCCATTACAGGGGGCGATACACTGAAGCTTTCTTT.

This chain links TRBV28 with TRBJ2-7; D may correspond to TRBD1 or TRBD2 (5 bases each). The V and J ends lost 10 bases and 6 bases respectively, with 22 bases between them. This CDR3 is built from 14 residues. The V gene's germline CDR1 is MDHEN and CDR2 SYDVKM. The CDR3: CATSRPGQSAEQYF. CDR3 nucleotides: TGTGCCACCAGCAGGCCGGGGCAGTCAGCCGAGCAGTACTTC.

The chain employs TRBV9 and TRBJ1-1; no reliable D call. V was trimmed by 0 bases and J by 4 bases, leaving 10 bases between them. This CDR3 contains 14 residues. Per germline, CDR1 SGDLS and CDR2 YYNGEE. CDR3 sequence reads: CASSVGRVPTEAFF. In nucleotides, the CDR3 is TGTGCCAGCAGCGTAGGACGGGTTCCCACTGAAGCTTTCTTT.

This chain connects TRBV20-1 to TRBJ1-5, with D tentatively TRBD1 (6 bases). The germline gives CDR1 DFQATT, CDR2 SNEGSKA (reference sequence). CDR3 size: 14 residues. V was pared by 4 bases and J by 2 bases, with 12 bases between. The CDR3 DNA reads TGCAGTGCTACCCCGGGGGCGGGCAATCAGCCCCAGCATTTT. Residues: CSATPGAGNQPQHF.

This clonotype was observed a single time. The V and J genes are TRBV29-1 and TRBJ1-2; D remains unclear. This CDR3 comprises 12 residues. V dropped 6 bases and J dropped 8 bases, with 16 bases sitting between them. CDR1 and CDR2 (germline): SQVTM, ANQGSEA. Here the CDR3 DNA reads TGCAGCGTCGGACGGGAGGCGGGGGGCTACACCTTC. Its translation: CSVGREAGGYTF. Supplemented by reference TRBV29-1 and TRBJ1-2, the full variable domain reads SAVISQKPSRDICQRGTSLTIQCQVDSQVTMMFWYRQQPGQSLTLIATANQGSEATYESGFVIDKFPISRPNLTFSTLTVSNMSPEDSSIYLCSVGREAGGYTFGSGTRLTVV.